These 32 T cell receptor beta chains were sequenced from one sample in a study of cytomegalovirus exposure and HLA in healthy donors. TCRdb's table, derived via immunoSEQ multiplex PCR, lists solely in-frame clones and lacks some. The sample has over 250,000 clones; around 85% are singletons. Sequenced material: PBMCs. These receptors all come from a woman younger than 30 in good health and CMV-seronegative.

The V call is TRBV29-1, the J call TRBJ2-1; 9 bases are shared with TRBD2. Germline V gene lookup returns CDR1 SQVTM and CDR2 ANQGSEA. V was pared by 4 bases and J by 5 bases, with 3 bases of the junction left unmatched. This CDR3 region has 13 residues. DNA of the CDR3: TGCAGCGTTGTAGGCGGGAGGGACAATGAGCAGTTCTTC. Its protein product is CSVVGGRDNEQFF.

The chain has TRBV25-1 and TRBJ2-3; D may be TRBD1 (6 bases). Germline assignment: CDR1 MGHDK and CDR2 SYGVNS. Between the trimmed V and J ends, which lost 2 bases and 7 bases, there was a span of 10 bases. The CDR3 extends over 13 amino acids. The CDR3 DNA reads TGTGCCAGCAGTGAAAGGGGGTTAAATACGCAGTATTTT. Encoded protein: CASSERGLNTQYF.

This clone has only a few counts. This chain joins TRBV4-3 and TRBJ2-1, with 9 bases lining up with TRBD2. J was trimmed by 4 bases and V by 0 bases; bases with no gene match: 4. The CDR3 has 16 residues. Germline V lookup: CDR1 LGHNA, CDR2 YSLEER. The CDR3 DNA follows: TGCGCCAGCAGCCAAGATACTAGCGGGTCTTACAATGAGCAGTTCTTC. It is translated as CASSQDTSGSYNEQFF.

The rearrangement uses TRBV6-5 and TRBJ1-2, with unresolved D. The V and J ends lost 6 bases and 0 bases respectively, with 14 bases between them. In germline, CDR1 is MNHEY, CDR2 SVGAGI. The CDR3 is 15 amino acids. CDR3 sequence: CASSPSLLANYGYTF. CDR3 nucleotides: TGTGCCAGCAGCCCATCTCTTCTAGCTAACTATGGCTACACCTTC.

This sequence joins TRBV25-1 and TRBJ1-1; D is unresolved. Germline CDR1 reads MGHDK; CDR2 reads SYGVNS. This CDR3 is built from 14 residues. Deletions cut 2 bases from V and 1 base from J, with 8 bases between. The DNA of the CDR3 is TGTGCCAGCAGTGAACGAAACAGGAACACTGAAGCTTTCTTT. Protein sequence: CASSERNRNTEAFF.

The J gene is TRBJ1-2, the V gene TRBV7-9; perhaps TRBD1 as D (6 bases). Germline V gene lookup returns CDR1 SEHNR and CDR2 FQNEAQ (reference sequence). Between the trimmed V and J ends, which lost 2 bases and 4 bases, there was a span of 14 bases. CDR3 length: 15 residues. CDR3 region: CASSLLDRSAYGYTF. The DNA for the CDR3 is TGTGCCAGCAGCTTACTCGACAGGAGCGCCTATGGCTACACCTTC.

The chain is built from TRBV7-2 and TRBJ2-5; 12 bases match TRBD2. The ends lost 2 bases at V and 5 bases at J; junction bases unmatched: 6. Germline values: CDR1 SGHTA, CDR2 FQGNSA. The CDR3 extends over 16 amino acids. CDR3 sequence reads: CASSLPSGGAGETQYF. The CDR3 DNA follows: TGTGCCAGCAGCTTACCTAGCGGGGGGGCCGGGGAGACCCAGTACTTC.

The rearrangement links TRBV9 to TRBJ1-5; TRBD1 is a possible D gene (6 bases). This CDR3 has 15 amino acids. Trimming removed 4 bases at V and 0 bases at J, with 11 bases between. The V gene's germline CDR1 is SGDLS and CDR2 YYNGEE. The CDR3 loop reads CASSPTGDSNQPQHF. The CDR3 nucleotides are TGTGCCAGCAGCCCGACAGGAGATAGCAATCAGCCCCAGCATTTT. Filled out from reference TRBV9 and TRBJ1-5, the complete variable domain reads DSGVTQTPKHLITATGQRVTLRCSPRSGDLSVYWYQQSLDQGLQFLIQYYNGEERAKGNILERFSAQQFPDLHSELNLSSLELGDSALYFCASSPTGDSNQPQHFGDGTRLSIL.

This chain connects TRBV11-2 to TRBJ1-2; D gene uncertain. CDR3 length equals 12 residues. The V gene lost 4 bases and the J gene lost 6 bases, with 9 bases spanning the gap. The germline CDR1 and CDR2 sequences are SGHAT and FQNNGV. As DNA, the CDR3 is TGTGCCAGCAGCTCACCAGGCCATGGCTACACCTTC. Protein product: CASSSPGHGYTF.

The rearrangement joins TRBV4-3 to TRBJ1-2, with TRBD1 matching 9 bases. The CDR3 runs 15 residues. Germline lookup yields CDR1 LGHNA and CDR2 YSLEER. The V and J ends lost 3 bases and 3 bases, in that order; junction bases with no gene match: 5. The CDR3 coding sequence is TGCGCCAGCAGCCAGACAGGGGGTCGGTACTATGGCTACACCTTC. Protein product: CASSQTGGRYYGYTF.

The rearrangement joins TRBV7-2 to TRBJ1-2; weak D call: TRBD1 (5 bases). Germline loops: CDR1 SGHTA, CDR2 FQGNSA. This CDR3 is 14 amino acids long. Between the trimmed V and J ends, which lost 5 bases and 5 bases, there was a span of 15 bases. CDR3 sequence: CASSLGGARYGYTF. The CDR3 DNA follows: TGTGCCAGCAGCCTAGGTGGGGCCAGATATGGCTACACCTTC.

The V gene is TRBV7-3, the J gene TRBJ1-2; D unclear. From germline, CDR1 is SGHTA and CDR2 FQGTGA. CDR3 length: 14 residues. Between the trimmed V and J ends, which lost 2 bases and 8 bases, there was a span of 15 bases. DNA of the CDR3: TGTGCCAGCAGCTTAGGCTTTACCCTCTCAGGCTACACCTTC. This sequence encodes CASSLGFTLSGYTF.

The chain employs TRBV5-1 and TRBJ1-2, with D maybe TRBD1 (6 bases). Germline V gives CDR1 SGHRS, CDR2 YFSETQ. This CDR3 contains 13 residues. V lost 4 bases to trimming and J lost 2 bases, with 9 bases between them. The CDR3: CASSPGQNYGYTF. The CDR3 bases are TGCGCCAGCAGCCCAGGACAGAACTATGGCTACACCTTC.

The rearrangement uses TRBV2 and TRBJ2-7, with D possibly TRBD2 on 6 matching bases. The germline CDR1 and CDR2 sequences are SNHLY and FYNNEI. Trimming shortened V by 7 bases and J by 0 bases, and 13 bases separated the two germline ends. The CDR3 is made up of 14 amino acids. The CDR3 reads CASILSGGSYEQYF. The CDR3, as DNA: TGTGCCAGCATCCTATCCGGGGGCTCCTACGAGCAGTACTTC.

The chain carries TRBV19 and TRBJ1-1, with 8 nucleotides matching TRBD1. The CDR3 spans 14 residues. Trimming removed 5 bases from V and 5 bases from J; junction bases left unmatched: 7. Germline lookup yields CDR1 LNHDA and CDR2 SQIVND (reference sequence). The CDR3 spells CASSSQGAGTEAFF. The DNA for the CDR3 is TGTGCCAGTAGTTCCCAGGGGGCCGGTACTGAAGCTTTCTTT.

V and J are TRBV6-6 and TRBJ2-3; TRBD2 matches at 10 bases. Germline CDR1 is MNHNY and CDR2 is SVGAGI (reference sequence). CDR3 size: 14 residues. Germline trimming cut 8 bases from V and 6 bases from J; bases unmatched to any gene: 8. In nucleotides, the CDR3 is TGTGCCAGCTGGCTAGCGGGAGTGACTGATACGCAGTATTTT. Its translation: CASWLAGVTDTQYF.

The table lists this clone with a count of one. The limits of the CDR3 on the DNA are not certain, so only TCRdb's listed CDR3 is given. This chain joins TRBV21-1 and TRBJ2-7; no DNA check was done on the table's D call, TRBD1. TRBV21-1 is shown as a pseudogene. The CDR3 comprises 16 residues, both ends counted. CDR3 amino acids: CASSELFGTGSYEQYF.

This chain connects TRBV5-1 to TRBJ1-4; 10 bases match TRBD1. From germline, CDR1 is SGHRS and CDR2 YFSETQ. The CDR3 runs to 15 residues. Trimming at V came to 4 bases and at J to 3 bases, leaving 3 bases not matched to a gene. The CDR3 loop is CASSRQGAANEKLFF. In DNA, the CDR3 is TGCGCCAGCAGCAGACAGGGGGCTGCTAATGAAAAACTGTTTTTT.

The chain is built from TRBV4-2 and TRBJ2-7; TRBD2 agrees at 9 bases. After removal of 1 base from V and 3 bases from J, the junction contained 7 bases not matched to a gene. This CDR3 comprises 16 residues. The germline CDR1 and CDR2 sequences are LGHNA and YNFKEQ. The CDR3 loop is CASSQGLAGQGYEQYF. As DNA, the CDR3 is TGTGCCAGCAGCCAAGGCCTAGCGGGACAAGGCTACGAGCAGTACTTC.

This rearrangement joins TRBV6-1 to TRBJ1-6; D unclear. CDR3 length: 13 amino acids. Germline CDR1 reads MNHNS; CDR2 reads SASEGT. V was cut by 7 bases and J by 10 bases, with 14 bases left in between. The CDR3 DNA is TGTGCCAGCATGGAGCCTAAAGCATCACCCCTCCACTTT. It codes for CASMEPKASPLHF.

The V and J genes are TRBV29-1 and TRBJ2-1, with TRBD1 as a possible D gene (6 bases). The germline V and J ends were trimmed by 4 bases and 0 bases, with 10 bases remaining between them. The CDR3 runs 14 residues. The germline V gene has CDR1 SQVTM and CDR2 ANQGSEA. In DNA, the CDR3 is TGCAGCGTTGCTGTGGACAGCTCCTACAATGAGCAGTTCTTC. This encodes CSVAVDSSYNEQFF.

This sequence joins TRBV2 and TRBJ2-1, with TRBD2 identical over 11 bases. V dropped 5 bases and J dropped 9; count of bases not matched to a gene: 12. CDR1 and CDR2 from the germline V gene are SNHLY and FYNNEI. This CDR3 has 16 residues. Written as DNA, the CDR3 is TGTGCCAGCAGTCCTCCACTAGCGGGAGCCCACATTGAGCAGTTCTTC. Protein sequence: CASSPPLAGAHIEQFF.

This clone was seen just once. The V and J genes are TRBV28 and TRBJ2-1, with no clear D. This CDR3 spans 13 amino acids. Germline V CDR1 and CDR2: MDHEN, SYDVKM. The ends were cut back, 5 bases at V and 4 bases at J, with 9 bases in the middle. As DNA, the CDR3 is TGTGCCAGCAGTCTACTGATATACAATGAGCAGTTCTTC. Translation: CASSLLIYNEQFF. Complete variable domain (other parts from reference TRBV28 and TRBJ2-1): DVKVTQSSRYLVKRTGEKVFLECVQDMDHENMFWYRQDPGLGLRLIYFSYDVKMKEKGDIPEGYSVSREKKERFSLILESASTNQTSMYLCASSLLIYNEQFFGPGTRLTVL.

CDR3 loop: CASSPEREINEQFF. The CDR3 DNA reads TGTGCCAGCAGCCCCGAGCGGGAGATAAATGAGCAGTTCTTC. The chain carries TRBV7-9 and TRBJ2-1; 8 bases are shared with TRBD2. CDR1 is SEHNR and CDR2 is FQNEAQ in the germline V gene (reference sequence). The junction had 7 bases not matched to a gene; V was cut back by 5 bases and J by 7 bases. CDR3 length: 14 amino acids.

The CDR3 DNA reads TGTGCCATCGCGGGGGTAGGGTATGGCTACACCTTC. Encoded protein: CAIAGVGYGYTF. The chain links TRBV10-3 to TRBJ1-2, with D maybe TRBD1 (5 bases). Germline V CDR1 and CDR2: ENHRY, SYGVKD. The length of the CDR3 is 12 residues. Trimming took off 8 bases at V and 5 bases at J, with 12 bases between the two ends.

The rearrangement joins TRBV19 to TRBJ2-1; 9 nucleotides agree with TRBD2. V gave up 4 bases and J gave up 6 bases; unmatched junction bases: 10. Germline CDR1 LNHDA, CDR2 SQIVND (reference sequence). The CDR3 covers 16 residues. CDR3 residues: CASSKGPSGNLNEQFF. The CDR3 nucleotides read TGTGCCAGTAGTAAAGGGCCTAGCGGGAACCTCAATGAGCAGTTCTTC.

The gene calls are TRBV28 and TRBJ1-1; 8 bases line up with TRBD1. Per the germline V gene, CDR1 is MDHEN and CDR2 is SYDVKM. J was trimmed by 3 bases and V by 3 bases; bases with no gene match: 9. The CDR3 extends over 16 amino acids. The CDR3: CASSLFQGQEDTEAFF. CDR3 nucleotide sequence: TGTGCCAGCAGTTTGTTTCAGGGACAGGAGGACACTGAAGCTTTCTTT.

The chain employs TRBV19 and TRBJ1-5, with 7 bases matching TRBD1. The ends lost 1 base at V and 2 bases at J; junction bases unmatched: 5. This CDR3 is built from 16 residues. CDR1 is LNHDA, CDR2 SQIVND, per germline (reference sequence). The CDR3 DNA sequence: TGTGCCAGTAGTATAGTGCGCCAGGGGGGCAATCAGCCCCAGCATTTT. This encodes CASSIVRQGGNQPQHF. The whole variable domain, remainder taken from reference TRBV19 and TRBJ1-5, is DGGITQSPKYLFRKEGQNVTLSCEQNLNHDAMYWYRQDPGQGLRLIYYSQIVNDFQKGDIAEGYSVSREKKESFPLTVTSAQKNPTAFYLCASSIVRQGGNQPQHFGDGTRLSIL.

The chain couples TRBV9 to TRBJ1-3; 8 bases fit TRBD1. Germline V gives CDR1 SGDLS, CDR2 YYNGEE. Germline trimming cut 4 bases from V and 0 bases from J; bases unmatched to any gene: 6. This CDR3 is built from 16 residues. The CDR3 protein is CASSSSQGASGNTIYF. The CDR3 coding sequence is TGTGCCAGCAGCTCAAGCCAGGGGGCCTCTGGAAACACCATATATTTT.

This CDR3 reads CASSPTGSQETQYF. The CDR3 nucleotides read TGTGCCAGCAGTCCGACAGGGTCTCAAGAGACCCAGTACTTC. The V and J genes are TRBV2 and TRBJ2-5; 7 nucleotides agree with TRBD1. This CDR3 has 14 residues. Germline V gene data show CDR1 as SNHLY and CDR2 as FYNNEI. J gave up 2 bases and V 5 bases, and 5 bases lay outside the gene matches.

This clone was counted between two and nine times. The chain uses TRBV27 and TRBJ2-2; D is undetermined. The V end was cut by 3 bases, the J end by 5 bases, with 7 bases between. CDR1 and CDR2 from the germline V gene are MNHEY and SMNVEV (reference sequence). The CDR3 spans 13 residues. The CDR3 is CASSFRETGELFF. The CDR3 DNA follows: TGTGCCAGCAGTTTCCGTGAGACCGGGGAGCTGTTTTTT.

V is TRBV11-2 and J is TRBJ1-2; D is undetermined. The V gene's germline CDR1 is SGHAT and CDR2 FQNNGV. The germline V and J ends were trimmed by 0 bases and 6 bases, with 8 bases remaining between them. The CDR3 consists of 13 residues. The CDR3 sequence: CASSLDGLNGYTF. The CDR3 region has the DNA TGTGCCAGCAGCTTAGATGGGCTTAATGGCTACACCTTC. The entire variable domain, with the rest obtained from reference TRBV11-2 and TRBJ1-2, is as follows: EAGVAQSPRYKIIEKRQSVAFWCNPISGHATLYWYQQILGQGPKLLIQFQNNGVVDDSQLPKDRFSAERLKGVDSTLKIQPAKLEDSAVYLCASSLDGLNGYTFGSGTRLTVV.